A single sample gave rise to the 28 T cell receptor beta chains below, sequenced in a study of shared clonotypes between healthy human individuals (dated by TCRdb to 2018 to 2020). Libraries were built with the immunoSEQ multiplex PCR assay. TCRdb took this table from immuneACCESS and kept in-frame rearrangements with V and J called. Such tables lack part of the clones; where checked against another copy, unresolved V genes explain under half of the gap, and the rest is unexplained. This sample holds about 2.4 million clones; 90% to 95% were observed only once. The ten most abundant clones make up around 0.37% of the sample. The source material was naive CD4+ T cells from PBMCs. Interpreted using the paper, the cell subset or site label stands for: CD45RA+ positively selected. These receptors all come from a young man in good health. Some clones in this sample may be carry-over from other donors' samples.

The chain's CDR3 is CASSWTGGDEKLFF. Written as DNA, the CDR3 is TGCGCCAGCAGCTGGACAGGGGGAGATGAAAAACTGTTTTTT. The chain links TRBV5-1 to TRBJ1-4, with 10 positions matching TRBD1. The ends lost 3 bases at V and 6 bases at J; junction bases unmatched: 2. Germline V gene lookup returns CDR1 SGHRS and CDR2 YFSETQ. The CDR3 has 14 residues.

The chain combines TRBV6-1 with TRBJ1-1; 11 bases map to TRBD1. V trimming: 6 bases; J trimming: 4 bases; junction bases outside the gene matches: 7. CDR1 and CDR2 from the germline V gene are MNHNS and SASEGT. CDR3 size: 15 residues. This CDR3 is CASRPDRGLGTEAFF. The CDR3, as DNA: TGTGCCAGCAGACCGGACAGGGGGCTTGGCACTGAAGCTTTCTTT.

This rearrangement joins TRBV5-1 to TRBJ1-1, with D unclear. Germline V lookup: CDR1 SGHRS, CDR2 YFSETQ. The CDR3 totals 16 residues. The germline V and J ends were trimmed by 2 bases and 1 base, with 15 bases remaining between them. CDR3 nucleotide sequence: TGCGCCAGCAGCTTACACGGAACAGACACGAACACTGAAGCTTTCTTT. It translates to CASSLHGTDTNTEAFF.

V gene TRBV5-1 combines with J gene TRBJ1-4; weak D call: TRBD1 (5 bases). Germline assignment: CDR1 SGHRS and CDR2 YFSETQ. Trimming took 3 bases from V and 5 from J, leaving 14 bases between them. The CDR3 is 15 amino acids. The CDR3 sequence: CASSYTGTGNEKLFF. The CDR3 DNA follows: TGCGCCAGCAGCTATACCGGGACCGGGAATGAAAAACTGTTTTTT.

The CDR3 loop reads CAIMGRGNTEAFF. As DNA, the CDR3 is TGTGCCATCATGGGAAGGGGGAACACTGAAGCTTTCTTT. The chain recombines TRBV6-5 with TRBJ1-1; a possible D gene is TRBD1 (5 bases). CDR3 length: 13 residues. Germline CDR1 is MNHEY and CDR2 is SVGAGI. The ends were cut back, 10 bases at V and 1 base at J, with 13 bases in the middle.

This chain joins TRBV7-2 and TRBJ2-1; 12 bases line up with TRBD2. Losses at the gene ends were 3 bases for V and 8 bases for J; bases not matched to a gene: 5. CDR1 and CDR2 from the germline V gene are SGHTA and FQGNSA. The CDR3 covers 15 residues. The CDR3 region has the DNA TGTGCCAGCAGCTTTAGGACTAGCGGGAACTATGAGCAGTTCTTC. Its translation is CASSFRTSGNYEQFF.

The rearrangement links TRBV29-1 to TRBJ2-5; D gene unclear. The J call may be incorrect, as the DNA end agrees better with TRBJ2-7. Germline assignment: CDR1 SQVTM and CDR2 ANQGSEA. The CDR3 sequence is 13 residues long. The CDR3 DNA reads as TGCAGCGTTGATTTGGTAGATGGCTACGAGCAGTACTTC. It specifies CSVDLVDGYEQYF.

The chain recombines TRBV7-9 with TRBJ2-3; 7 bases line up with TRBD2. J was trimmed by 0 bases and V by 5 bases; bases with no gene match: 5. The CDR3 length is 15 residues. In germline, CDR1 is SEHNR, CDR2 FQNEAQ (reference sequence). The CDR3 DNA reads as TGTGCCAGCAGCCGGAGCGGGACTAGCACAGATACGCAGTATTTT. Translated: CASSRSGTSTDTQYF.

The V gene is TRBV28, the J gene TRBJ2-7; D assignment may be TRBD1 or TRBD2 (6 bases each). This CDR3 has 14 residues. The ends were cut back, 3 bases at V and 5 bases at J, with 14 bases in the middle. In germline, CDR1 is MDHEN, CDR2 SYDVKM. The CDR3 region is CASSFAQGRNEQYF. DNA of the CDR3: TGTGCCAGCAGTTTCGCTCAGGGGAGGAACGAGCAGTACTTC. Variable domain in full (rest from reference TRBV28 and TRBJ2-7): DVKVTQSSRYLVKRTGEKVFLECVQDMDHENMFWYRQDPGLGLRLIYFSYDVKMKEKGDIPEGYSVSREKKERFSLILESASTNQTSMYLCASSFAQGRNEQYFGPGTRLTVT.

This rearrangement joins TRBV28 to TRBJ1-1; D remains ambiguous. Germline V gene sequence: CDR1 MDHEN, CDR2 SYDVKM. The CDR3 loop spans 11 amino acids. Trimming shortened V by 7 bases and J by 6 bases, and 9 bases separated the two germline ends. Here the CDR3 DNA reads TGTGCCAGCACTTCGCGGGCTGAAGCTTTCTTT. Translation gives CASTSRAEAFF.

The chain has TRBV7-8 and TRBJ1-5; tentatively, D is TRBD1 (5 bases). CDR3 length equals 13 residues. V lost 1 base and J 9 bases, leaving 10 bases between the germline ends. CDR1 is SGHVS and CDR2 is FQNEAQ in the germline V gene. CDR3 nucleotides: TGTGCCAGCAGCTTAGGCCAGGGTCCGCCCCAGCATTTT. Amino acid sequence: CASSLGQGPPQHF. Looking up the rest from reference TRBV7-8 and TRBJ1-5 gives the full variable domain: GAGVSQSPRYKVAKRGQDVALRCDPISGHVSLFWYQQALGQGPEFLTYFQNEAQLDKSGLPSDRFFAERPEGSVSTLKIQRTQQEDSAVYLCASSLGQGPPQHFGDGTRLSIL.

The chain has TRBV27 and TRBJ1-2; no firm D call. With 7 bases removed from V and 4 bases from J, the gap between germline ends came to 13 bases. CDR1 MNHEY and CDR2 SMNVEV come from the germline V gene (reference sequence). The CDR3 extends over 13 amino acids. The CDR3 region is CASTNRPGYGYTF. CDR3 sequence (DNA): TGTGCCAGCACAAACAGACCCGGCTATGGCTACACCTTC.

The gene calls are TRBV7-9 and TRBJ2-5; D might be TRBD1 (5 bases). The germline gives CDR1 SEHNR, CDR2 FQNEAQ (reference sequence). V lost 1 base and J lost 4, with 10 bases in between. The CDR3 consists of 14 residues. The CDR3 region is CASSLEGPPETQYF. CDR3 sequence (DNA): TGTGCCAGCAGCTTAGAGGGGCCCCCAGAGACCCAGTACTTC.

The V gene is TRBV11-2, the J gene TRBJ1-1; D remains ambiguous. Trimming cost V 1 base and J 9 bases, with 12 bases left between them. Germline V gene sequence: CDR1 SGHAT, CDR2 FQNNGV. CDR3 length equals 13 residues. In DNA, the CDR3 is TGTGCCAGCAGCTTAGGGGAGGGCAGGAAAGCTTTCTTT. Its protein is CASSLGEGRKAFF.

The gene calls are TRBV28 and TRBJ2-5, with a possible D match to TRBD2 (6 bases). The germline V and J ends were trimmed by 2 bases and 5 bases, with 15 bases remaining between them. This CDR3 spans 15 amino acids. Germline-derived CDR1 and CDR2 are MDHEN and SYDVKM. The CDR3 DNA follows: TGTGCCAGCAGTTTACCCCTACCTCGGGGGGAGACCCAGTACTTC. It is translated as CASSLPLPRGETQYF. The whole variable domain, filled in from reference TRBV28 and TRBJ2-5, reads DVKVTQSSRYLVKRTGEKVFLECVQDMDHENMFWYRQDPGLGLRLIYFSYDVKMKEKGDIPEGYSVSREKKERFSLILESASTNQTSMYLCASSLPLPRGETQYFGPGTRLLVL.

The rearrangement links TRBV9 to TRBJ2-1; 13 bases fit TRBD2. CDR1 and CDR2 (germline): SGDLS, YYNGEE. There are 20 residues in the CDR3. V lost 2 bases to trimming and J lost 0 bases; unmatched junction nucleotides: 11. In nucleotides, the CDR3 is TGTGCCAGCAGCGTGACCGATAGGACTAGCGGGAGAATCTCCTACAATGAGCAGTTCTTC. Translation: CASSVTDRTSGRISYNEQFF.

The genes are TRBV6-5 and TRBJ1-3; D remains unclear. This CDR3 is 12 amino acids long. V dropped 10 bases and J dropped 4 bases, with 11 bases sitting between them. The V gene's germline CDR1 is MNHEY and CDR2 SVGAGI. CDR3 region: CATGSGGNTIYF. CDR3 bases: TGTGCCACGGGAAGTGGGGGAAACACCATATATTTT.

The chain links TRBV18 to TRBJ1-1; D is uncertain. Between the trimmed V and J ends, which lost 0 bases and 3 bases, there was a span of 8 bases. Looked up from germline, CDR1 is KGHSH and CDR2 is LQKENI. The CDR3 totals 14 residues. DNA of the CDR3: TGTGCCAGCTCACCACCCGACGTCGACACTGAAGCTTTCTTT. This sequence encodes CASSPPDVDTEAFF.

V and J are TRBV7-9 and TRBJ2-1; TRBD2 might be the D (6 bases). CDR1 and CDR2 (germline): SEHNR, FQNEAQ (reference sequence). V lost 2 bases to trimming and J lost 7 bases, with 27 bases between them. The CDR3 has 19 residues. CDR3 protein: CASSLSWETPSVGWNEQFF. The CDR3 DNA reads TGTGCCAGCAGCTTAAGTTGGGAAACTCCTAGCGTAGGCTGGAATGAGCAGTTCTTC.

The V call is TRBV11-2, the J call TRBJ1-3; D gene uncertain. Germline assignment: CDR1 SGHAT and CDR2 FQNNGV. V was clipped by 6 bases and J by 4 bases, with 10 bases between them. The CDR3 runs 13 residues. The CDR3 bases are TGTGCCAGCAGTTGGACGGACGGAAACACCATATATTTT. Protein: CASSWTDGNTIYF. The entire variable domain, with the rest obtained from reference TRBV11-2 and TRBJ1-3, is as follows: EAGVAQSPRYKIIEKRQSVAFWCNPISGHATLYWYQQILGQGPKLLIQFQNNGVVDDSQLPKDRFSAERLKGVDSTLKIQPAKLEDSAVYLCASSWTDGNTIYFGEGSWLTVV.

The rearrangement joins TRBV28 to TRBJ1-5; D perhaps matches TRBD1 (5 bases). Germline V lookup: CDR1 MDHEN, CDR2 SYDVKM. The CDR3 spans 15 residues. V lost 5 bases to trimming and J lost 4 bases, with 15 bases between them. DNA of the CDR3: TGTGCCAGCAGTCGGAGGGGCCAATTTAATCAGCCCCAGCATTTT. The encoded protein is CASSRRGQFNQPQHF.

This chain connects TRBV6-5 to TRBJ1-3; the D is unclear. Germline-derived CDR1 and CDR2 are MNHEY and SVGAGI. The CDR3 runs to 13 residues. V lost 2 bases, J lost 7 bases, and 9 bases lay in between. CDR3 DNA sequence: TGTGCCAGCAGTTACGGTGGAGGTAACACCATATATTTT. It yields the protein CASSYGGGNTIYF.

The chain uses TRBV5-1 and TRBJ2-1; 11 nucleotides agree with TRBD2. The CDR3 is 17 residues long. V trimming: 0 bases; J trimming: 5 bases; junction bases outside the gene matches: 7. In germline, CDR1 is SGHRS, CDR2 YFSETQ. CDR3 amino acids: CASSLVTGTSGHNEQFF. In nucleotides, the CDR3 is TGCGCCAGCAGCTTGGTTACTGGGACTAGCGGCCACAATGAGCAGTTCTTC.

As for this clone: This CDR3 is also generated by other DNA sequences in the sample. The V and J genes are TRBV2 and TRBJ1-5; the D gene is possibly TRBD1 (5 bases). This CDR3 has 14 residues. CDR1 is SNHLY, CDR2 FYNNEI, per germline. Between the trimmed V and J ends, which lost 2 bases and 1 base, there was a span of 6 bases. The CDR3 sequence is CASSEQGSNQPQHF. In nucleotides, the CDR3 is TGTGCCAGCAGTGAACAGGGAAGCAATCAGCCCCAGCATTTT.

This chain uses TRBV5-1 with TRBJ2-3; D is ambiguous. Germline assignment: CDR1 SGHRS and CDR2 YFSETQ. Trimming shortened V by 1 base and J by 4 bases, and 16 bases separated the two germline ends. The CDR3 loop spans 16 amino acids. CDR3 protein: CASSLPTLSGADTQYF. CDR3 bases: TGCGCCAGCAGCTTGCCGACCCTCAGTGGGGCAGATACGCAGTATTTT.

The chain joins TRBV6-4 to TRBJ2-1; perhaps TRBD2 as D (5 bases). V was cut by 0 bases and J by 3 bases, with 12 bases left in between. The germline V gene encodes CDR1 MRHNA and CDR2 SNTAGT. The CDR3 loop spans 16 amino acids. The CDR3 is CASSDSRAGVYNEQFF. The CDR3 DNA sequence: TGTGCCAGCAGTGACTCGAGAGCCGGGGTCTACAATGAGCAGTTCTTC.

The V call is TRBV7-2, the J call TRBJ2-7; 8 nucleotides align to TRBD1. With V trimmed by 5 bases and J by 7 bases, 10 bases remained unmatched. This CDR3 is built from 14 residues. CDR1 is SGHTA, CDR2 FQGNSA, per germline. CDR3 sequence reads: CASSPRTGTREQYF. The CDR3 nucleotides read TGTGCCAGCAGCCCCCGGACAGGGACGAGAGAGCAGTACTTC.

This clone was recorded once. The chain joins TRBV9 to TRBJ2-7; the D gene is possibly TRBD1 (7 bases). The length of the CDR3 is 14 residues. Germline CDR1 SGDLS, CDR2 YYNGEE. V was clipped by 2 bases and J by 3 bases, with 12 bases between them. CDR3 sequence: CASSVRGAGYEQYF. CDR3 nucleotide sequence: TGTGCCAGCAGCGTCAGGGGGGCAGGCTACGAGCAGTACTTC.